The sequence of this T cell receptor beta chain was determined in a study of T cells after yellow fever vaccination. General observations from the study: Reappearance after the booster was observed for most primary-vaccination clones (96% CD4, over 70% CD8).

TCRdb redid the calling of the 5' RACE reads with MiXCR, one entry per CDR3 protein. In the table there are some 350,000 distinct CDR3 sequences, 3.5% to 4.5% of which are singletons. This CDR3 contains 15 residues. The V gene lost 1 base and the J gene lost 2 bases, with 9 bases spanning the gap. The germline V gene has CDR1 LGHDT and CDR2 YNNKEL (reference sequence). This clonotype was detected only a few times. Antigen: not known. The source of this sequence is a man between 18 and 35 years old who received the YFV17D yellow fever vaccine. V gene TRBV3-1 combines with J gene TRBJ2-1, with D possibly TRBD1 on 6 matching bases. The specimen was PBMCs, collected 5 days after the yellow fever booster vaccination. The CDR3 DNA reads TGTGCCAGCAGCCAAGCTGAGGGGGCCTACAATGAGCAGTTCTTC. It codes for CASSQAEGAYNEQFF.